The TCR beta chain under discussion was sequenced for a study of T cell repertoires in cytomegalovirus infection. Study in general: The public TCR beta signatures pointed to both CMV infection and matching HLA type.

CDR3 size: 18 residues. The germline V and J ends were trimmed by 3 bases and 3 bases, with 23 bases remaining between them. This clonotype was recorded many times. Antigen unknown. Findings and limits, study-wide: There were HLA-C-restricted CMV-specific TCR beta clonotypes dominating the ex vivo response. Using cumulative public TCR beta family frequency, the authors identified those who carried CMV together with the relevant HLA.

TCRdb re-derived calls from the reads in MiXCR, one entry per CDR3 protein. The table shows roughly 300,000 distinct CDR3 sequences, with more than 9% occurring only once. The rearrangement joins TRBV12-3 or TRBV12-4 to TRBJ2-5; the D is unclear. The sample was PBMCs. The clonotype was recovered from a human donor in good health (CMV status not recorded). Some clones in this sample may be carry-over from other donors' samples. The CDR3 region has the DNA TGTGCCAGCAGTTTTCAAAGCTCCCCTTTGAACGAAAAAGAGACCCAGTACTTC. Protein product: CASSFQSSPLNEKETQYF.